Listed below are T cell receptor beta chains from one sample, sequenced in a study of Tregs in tolerant kidney transplant recipients. Sequencing used immunoSEQ multiplex PCR; TCRdb keeps in-frame clones, though not all of them. The sample includes 98,000 or so clones, around 91% of them seen just once. The sample was CD4+ T cells from blood, taken before the transplant. These TCRs come from a human donor who received a combined kidney and bone marrow transplant. The CDR3 runs from the conserved cysteine through the conserved F or W. D genes are given only for firm matches. Expanded clones get a size class; other rows say once, few or many, or leave the size out.

DNA | CDR3 | size | D | J | V
TGTGCCAGCAGCTGGACAGGAGTCGGAAACACCATATATTTT | CASSWTGVGNTIYF | NA | TRBD1 | TRBJ1-3 | TRBV5-6
TGTGCCAGCAGTGAGTCCCGCAACAGGCTCCGAGCTAACTATGGCTACACCTTC | CASSESRNRLRANYGYTF | few | NA | TRBJ1-2 | TRBV6-1
TGTGCCAGCAGCTTACAACAGGGAGCCGAGCAGTACTTC | CASSLQQGAEQYF | NA | NA | TRBJ2-7 | TRBV7-9
TGTGCCAGCAGCGCGGGGGACGGTTTTAATTCACCCCTCCACTTT | CASSAGDGFNSPLHF | NA | NA | TRBJ1-6 | TRBV9
TGTGCCAGCAGCTTAGAAATCGCTGAAGCTTTCTTT | CASSLEIAEAFF | NA | NA | TRBJ1-1 | TRBV7-9
TGTGCCAGCAGCCTCCCGACGGGGCAGGGGGATAACACCGGGGAGCTGTTTTTT | CASSLPTGQGDNTGELFF | once | TRBD1 | TRBJ2-2 | TRBV14
TGTGCCAGTTCGGGGGGCACTGAAGCTTTCTTT | CASSGGTEAFF | few | NA | TRBJ1-1 | TRBV18
TGTGCCAGCAGTACCCCGGGACAGGGGTGGGAGACCCAGTACTTC | CASSTPGQGWETQYF | NA | TRBD1 | TRBJ2-5 | TRBV28
TGCGCCAGCCGCGCTGGCAATACCCGAGGGCGGAACTACGAGCAGTACTTC | CASRAGNTRGRNYEQYF | once | NA | TRBJ2-7 | TRBV4-3
TGTGCCAGCAGCTTAGTCGGAGGCGGGAGGGCGAAAGAGCAGTTCTTC | CASSLVGGGRAKEQFF | NA | TRBD2 | TRBJ2-1 | TRBV7-8
TGTGCCAGCAGTTTATCGGCGGGAGGGCCAACCGGGGAGCTGTTTTTT | CASSLSAGGPTGELFF | once | TRBD2 | TRBJ2-2 | TRBV27
TGTGCCAGCAGCTTGGGCAGGAATTCACCCCTCCACTTT | CASSLGRNSPLHF | NA | NA | TRBJ1-6 | TRBV5-6
TGTGCCAGCAGCCCCCGGACAGGGTGGTTGACTGAAGCTTTCTTT | CASSPRTGWLTEAFF | NA | TRBD1 | TRBJ1-1 | TRBV11-2
TGCGCCAGCAGCCCCGGACAGGGTGATGGCTACACCTTC | CASSPGQGDGYTF | few | TRBD1 | TRBJ1-2 | TRBV5-1
TGTGCCAGCAGCTCACCTTTAGCGGGGGAGAACACCGGGGAGCTGTTTTTT | CASSSPLAGENTGELFF | NA | TRBD2 | TRBJ2-2 | TRBV7-9
TGCGCCAGCAGCTTGGGACAGGGGAAGGGTTCACCCCTCCACTTT | CASSLGQGKGSPLHF | NA | TRBD1 | TRBJ1-6 | TRBV5-1
TGTGCCAGCAGCTCGGACATTAACACTGAAGCTTTCTTT | CASSSDINTEAFF | NA | NA | TRBJ1-1 | TRBV11-2
TGTGCCAGCAGCTGGGGAGGACAGGGGCAAACTGAAGCTTTCTTT | CASSWGGQGQTEAFF | NA | TRBD1 | TRBJ1-1 | TRBV11-2
TGTGCCTGGACCCGGACTAGCGGGAGACAACTGAGAGAGCAGTACTTC | CAWTRTSGRQLREQYF | NA | TRBD2 | TRBJ2-7 | TRBV30
TGTGCCAGCAGCGGGCTAGGGGTTGAGACCCAGTACTTC | CASSGLGVETQYF | NA | NA | TRBJ2-5 | TRBV5-6
TGTGCCAGCAGTGACTCGATCCGGGTTCCCCCGAACACCGGGGAGCTGTTTTTT | CASSDSIRVPPNTGELFF | NA | NA | TRBJ2-2 | TRBV6-4
TGTGCCAGTAGTTCTAGTAGTGTGGGCTCCTACGAGCAGTACTTC | CASSSSSVGSYEQYF | NA | NA | TRBJ2-7 | TRBV19
TGCAGCGTTGCAAGGGGACAGGGGAATGAAAAACTGTTTTTT | CSVARGQGNEKLFF | NA | TRBD1 | TRBJ1-4 | TRBV29-1
TGTGCCAGAAGCTCCCACCGGGACAGGACCTACAATGAGCAGTTCTTC | CARSSHRDRTYNEQFF | NA | TRBD1 | TRBJ2-1 | TRBV5-3
TGTGCCACATCGACAGGGGGGTCAGGAAACACCATATATTTT | CATSTGGSGNTIYF | NA | TRBD1 | TRBJ1-3 | TRBV28
TGTGCCAGTAATCGTCTAGCGCAGAGCACAGATACGCAGTATTTT | CASNRLAQSTDTQYF | NA | NA | TRBJ2-3 | TRBV19
TGTGCCAGCAGTTTTGGGCTTTCGTGGACTGGTTCATTCACAGATACGCAGTATTTT | CASSFGLSWTGSFTDTQYF | NA | NA | TRBJ2-3 | TRBV28
TGTGCCAGCAGCACCCTACAGGGCTACTATGGCTACACCTTC | CASSTLQGYYGYTF | NA | NA | TRBJ1-2 | TRBV11-2
TGTGCCAGCTCACGAAATAGCCCTACGAACACCGGGGAGCTGTTTTTT | CASSRNSPTNTGELFF | NA | NA | TRBJ2-2 | TRBV18
TGTGCCAGCAGTAAAGGGCAACAGGGGTATGGCTACACCTTC | CASSKGQQGYGYTF | NA | TRBD1 | TRBJ1-2 | TRBV19
TGTGCCAGCAGTTCGGGAGCGAGGGAGCAGTACTTC | CASSSGAREQYF | NA | NA | TRBJ2-7 | TRBV27
TGCGCCAGCAGTGAGTCGGGGACCTTGGGAGGGCAAGAGACCCAGTACTTC | CASSESGTLGGQETQYF | NA | TRBD2 | TRBJ2-5 | TRBV10-1
TGTGCCAGCAGTGAGATGGTAACAAAACGGGCCTACGAGCAGTACTTC | CASSEMVTKRAYEQYF | NA | NA | TRBJ2-7 | TRBV2
TGCGCCAGCAGGAGTGCCTCACACGAGCAGTACTTC | CASRSASHEQYF | few | NA | TRBJ2-7 | TRBV5-1
TGTGCCAGCAGTGAAGGGAGCGCAGCTAATGAAAAACTGTTTTTT | CASSEGSAANEKLFF | NA | NA | TRBJ1-4 | TRBV6-1
TGTGCCAGCAGCGTAGGGGCAGGTAATGAAAAACTGTTTTTT | CASSVGAGNEKLFF | NA | NA | TRBJ1-4 | TRBV9
TGTGCCAGCAGTTACTCTACGACAGGGGTTTACGAGCAGTACTTC | CASSYSTTGVYEQYF | NA | TRBD1 | TRBJ2-7 | TRBV6-5
TGTGCCAGCAGTCCACCGGGACACTTCTACGAGCAGTACTTC | CASSPPGHFYEQYF | NA | NA | TRBJ2-7 | TRBV13
TGCGCCAGCAGCTTGGCGGTTGGCTACGAGCAGTACTTC | CASSLAVGYEQYF | NA | NA | TRBJ2-7 | TRBV5-1
TGTGCCAGCAGGGGTCTGACAGGTGCTTGGGATGGCTACACCTTC | CASRGLTGAWDGYTF | NA | NA | TRBJ1-2 | TRBV6-5
TGTGCCACCAGCAGAGGCGCGGAGGGTACGCAGTATTTT | CATSRGAEGTQYF | NA | NA | TRBJ2-3 | TRBV15
TGTGCCATACAGATGAACAGGGTAAACTCCTACGAGCAGTACTTC | CAIQMNRVNSYEQYF | few | NA | TRBJ2-7 | TRBV10-3
TGTGCCAGCAGCTTTTCTCTCTATAATTCACCCCTCCACTTT | CASSFSLYNSPLHF | NA | NA | TRBJ1-6 | TRBV7-9
TGTGCCAGCGAAGACAGGGTGCTTGAGCAGTTCTTC | CASEDRVLEQFF | NA | TRBD1 | TRBJ2-1 | TRBV28
TGTGCCAGCAGTTTAAGGACAGGGACCCCCTACGAGCAGTACTTC | CASSLRTGTPYEQYF | once | TRBD1 | TRBJ2-7 | TRBV6-5
TGCAGCGTTTTAGAGGACTTTCAAGAGACCCAGTACTTC | CSVLEDFQETQYF | NA | NA | TRBJ2-5 | TRBV29-1
TGCGCCAGCAGCCAAGGTCTTCCGGGGTGGTATGGCTACACCTTC | CASSQGLPGWYGYTF | few | NA | TRBJ1-2 | TRBV4-1
TGTGCTAGTGGTTTGAACCCAACCGGGACAGGGGACACTGAAGCTTTCTTT | CASGLNPTGTGDTEAFF | NA | TRBD1 | TRBJ1-1 | TRBV12-5
TGCGCCAGCAGCAGACAGGGTTTTGATGGCTACACCTTC | CASSRQGFDGYTF | NA | TRBD1 | TRBJ1-2 | TRBV5-1
TGTGCCAGCATGGCGGGAGGGCCCATCGGGCAGTATTTT | CASMAGGPIGQYF | NA | TRBD2 | TRBJ2-3 | TRBV2
TGTGCCATCAAGGTTGCGACGGGGGACTACGAGCAGTACTTC | CAIKVATGDYEQYF | NA | NA | TRBJ2-7 | TRBV10-3
TGTGCCACCCCCGTGACTAGCGGACAGATCTCTGGGGCCAACGTCCTGACTTTC | CATPVTSGQISGANVLTF | NA | TRBD2 | TRBJ2-6 | TRBV19
TGTGCCAGCAGTCGACAGGGCAACACTGAAGCTTTCTTT | CASSRQGNTEAFF | NA | TRBD1 | TRBJ1-1 | TRBV6-7
TGTGCCAGCAGCCCTCGTATCACAGATACGCAGTATTTT | CASSPRITDTQYF | NA | NA | TRBJ2-3 | TRBV11-2
TGTGCCAGCAGTTACCCGGGAGCAACTAATGAAAAACTGTTTTTT | CASSYPGATNEKLFF | NA | NA | TRBJ1-4 | TRBV6-6
TGTGCCAGCAGCCCCTTCACACAGGCTAGCTACGAGCAGTACTTC | CASSPFTQASYEQYF | NA | NA | TRBJ2-7 | TRBV14
TGTGCCAGCGGAAGGGGGGACAGGGAGACCGATGGCTACACCTTC | CASGRGDRETDGYTF | NA | TRBD1 | TRBJ1-2 | TRBV6-5
TGTGCCAGCAGCTTGGGGGGGGTCGGAGGCTACACCTTC | CASSLGGVGGYTF | NA | NA | TRBJ1-2 | TRBV5-4